One sample yielded the 22 T cell receptor beta chains listed below, sequenced in a study of T cells in Graves' hyperthyroidism and ophthalmopathy. TCR beta CDR3 regions were amplified from RNA transcripts. Initially, a first-round RT-PCR of the TCR CDR3 employed the HTBI primer set. TCRdb itself ran the multiplex PCR reads through MiXCR, one entry per CDR3 protein. Of about 350,000 distinct CDR3 sequences in the sample, under 20% were seen once. The sequencing sample was made of blood. These receptors were obtained from a woman aged 18-35 years with Graves' hyperthyroidism.

This clonotype appeared a few times. A read error may account for a junction end that differs from germline. This chain joins TRBV24-1 and TRBJ2-1, with 9 bases identical to TRBD2. The germline V gene has CDR1 KGHDR and CDR2 SFDVKD. This CDR3 is 17 amino acids long. This chain's CDR3 is CATSEASGGSPNNEQSF. DNA for the CDR3: TGTGCCACCAGTGAAGCGAGCGGGGGGTCCCCCAACAATGAGCAGTCCTTC.

This chain joins TRBV18 and TRBJ1-5; D ambiguous. The ends were cut back, 5 bases at V and 3 bases at J, with 14 bases in the middle. The CDR3 covers 15 residues. Looked up from germline, CDR1 is KGHSH and CDR2 is LQKENI. CDR3 amino acids: CASSEAQLFNQPQHF. In nucleotides, the CDR3 is TGTGCCAGCTCAGAAGCGCAGCTCTTCAATCAGCCCCAGCATTTT.

At least ten counts were recorded for this clonotype. The rearrangement joins TRBV12-3 or TRBV12-4 to TRBJ1-1; D perhaps matches TRBD1 (5 bases). The CDR3 is 13 amino acids. The germline V and J ends were trimmed by 8 bases and 11 bases, with 21 bases remaining between them. The CDR3 nucleotides are TGTGCCAGCGCAGCCGGGACCGCCCTCTGGGCTTTCTTT. Protein: CASAAGTALWAFF.

This rearrangement joins TRBV20-1 to TRBJ2-7, with 8 bases identical to TRBD1. CDR1 and CDR2 (germline): DFQATT, SNEGSKA (reference sequence). The CDR3 contains 15 residues. V shed 1 base, J shed 3 bases, and the junction held 8 bases outside the gene matches. The CDR3 loop reads CSARATGTGDYEQYF. The CDR3 DNA reads TGCAGTGCTAGAGCTACCGGGACAGGAGACTACGAGCAGTACTTC.

This clonotype occurred many times. The gene calls are TRBV12-3 or TRBV12-4 and TRBJ2-7; TRBD1 aligns across 8 bases. Unmatched junction bases numbered 7, after V lost 6 bases and J lost 6 bases. The CDR3 sequence is 13 residues long. For the CDR3, the DNA is TGTGCCAGCAGCAGGGACAGGAGCCTCGAGCAGTACTTC. Encoded protein: CASSRDRSLEQYF.

In this sample, this clonotype turned up many times. This sequence joins TRBV5-1 and TRBJ1-1; the D is unclear. From germline, CDR1 is SGHRS and CDR2 YFSETQ. This CDR3 comprises 13 residues. Trimming removed 5 bases at V and 1 base at J, with 9 bases between. CDR3 protein: CASSGVTNTEAFF. CDR3 bases: TGCGCCAGCAGTGGGGTTACGAACACTGAAGCTTTCTTT.

In its sample, this clonotype was seen a few times. The chain has TRBV27 and TRBJ2-5, with TRBD2 matching 9 bases. V shed 2 bases and J 5 bases; nucleotides not matched to a gene: 12. Germline loops: CDR1 MNHEY, CDR2 SMNVEV (reference sequence). This CDR3 has 17 amino acids. CDR3 residues: CASSLSPLAGGRETQYF. DNA of the CDR3: TGTGCCAGCAGTTTAAGCCCCCTTGCGGGGGGGAGGGAGACCCAGTACTTC.

The V and J genes are TRBV9 and TRBJ2-5; unclear D gene. There are 12 residues in the CDR3. Deletions cut 4 bases from V and 0 bases from J, with 4 bases between. The V gene's germline CDR1 is SGDLS and CDR2 YYNGEE. The CDR3 loop is CASSLHQETQYF. CDR3 DNA: TGTGCCAGCAGCCTTCACCAAGAGACCCAGTACTTC.

This clonotype was seen repeatedly, ten times or more. J is TRBJ2-2 and V is TRBV2; the match to TRBD2 covers 14 bases. The CDR3 totals 16 residues. V lost 10 bases, J lost 0 bases, and 4 bases stayed unmatched. Germline loops: CDR1 SNHLY, CDR2 FYNNEI. The CDR3 bases are TGTGCCACTCGGACTAGCGGGGGGTCGAACACCGGGGAGCTGTTTTTT. Translated: CATRTSGGSNTGELFF.

The CDR3 is CASSGGLEYGYTF. Written as DNA, the CDR3 is TGTGCCAGCAGTGGGGGGTTGGAGTACGGCTACACCTTC. The chain employs TRBV12-3 or TRBV12-4 and TRBJ1-2; TRBD1 is a possible D gene (5 bases). The CDR3 length is 13 residues. Deletions cut 5 bases from V and 8 bases from J, with 15 bases between.

In its sample, this clonotype was seen many times. The chain joins TRBV5-4 to TRBJ1-2; possible D gene TRBD1, 6 bases. The ends were cut back, 0 bases at V and 8 bases at J, with 14 bases in the middle. The CDR3 runs 14 residues. In germline, CDR1 is SGHNT, CDR2 YYREEE (reference sequence). CDR3 loop: CASSLAKGVGGYTF. CDR3 sequence (DNA): TGTGCCAGCAGCTTGGCCAAGGGGGTGGGAGGCTACACCTTC.

Many counts were recorded for this clonotype. The chain is built from TRBV6-1 and TRBJ2-5; 7 nucleotides align to TRBD1. This CDR3 is 17 amino acids long. CDR1 is MNHNS, CDR2 SASEGT, per germline. Trimming at V came to 3 bases and at J to 3 bases, leaving 13 bases not matched to a gene. The CDR3 sequence is CASSDESGRGFEETQYF. CDR3 nucleotides: TGTGCCAGCAGTGATGAGTCGGGCAGGGGGTTCGAAGAGACCCAGTACTTC.

Of note for this clonotype: One end of the junction is discordant with germline, which a read error may explain. The gene calls are TRBV4-2 and TRBJ2-5; TRBD2 is a possible D gene (5 bases). The V gene's germline CDR1 is LGHNA and CDR2 YNFKEQ. This CDR3 has 16 amino acids. CDR3 sequence reads: CASSHGEEVQQETKYF. CDR3 nucleotide sequence: TGTGCCAGCAGTCACGGAGAGGAGGTCCAACAAGAGACCAAGTACTTC.

This clonotype has at least ten counts. This chain connects TRBV3-1 to TRBJ1-2; 8 bases are a match to TRBD1. CDR1 LGHDT and CDR2 YNNKEL come from the germline V gene (reference sequence). The CDR3 sequence is 14 residues long. V trimming: 0 bases; J trimming: 4 bases; junction bases outside the gene matches: 1. The CDR3 loop reads CASSQDTGGYGYTF. The DNA of the CDR3 is TGTGCCAGCAGCCAAGATACAGGGGGCTATGGCTACACCTTC. Full variable domain (missing parts from reference TRBV3-1 and TRBJ1-2): DTAVSQTPKYLVTQMGNDKSIKCEQNLGHDTMYWYKQDSKKFLKIMFSYNNKELIINETVPNRFSPKSPDKAHLNLHINSLELGDSAVYFCASSQDTGGYGYTFGSGTRLTVV.

This clonotype was counted at least ten times. The chain combines TRBV12-3 or TRBV12-4 with TRBJ1-1; D not resolved. The CDR3 length is 11 residues. With 8 bases removed from V and 1 base from J, the gap between germline ends came to 5 bases. The CDR3 DNA is TGTGCCAGCGATCAGAACACTGAAGCTTTCTTT. Translated: CASDQNTEAFF.

This clonotype was recorded a few times. This chain uses TRBV3-1 with TRBJ1-2, with D possibly being TRBD1 (5 bases). The CDR3 runs to 17 residues. The V gene's germline CDR1 is LGHDT and CDR2 YNNKEL (reference sequence). V lost 5 bases to trimming and J lost 0 bases, with 19 bases between them. CDR3 sequence reads: CASSSIKQGAANYGYTF. For the CDR3, the DNA is TGTGCCAGCAGCTCGATCAAGCAGGGAGCAGCTAACTATGGCTACACCTTC.

This clonotype was counted ten times or more. V and J are TRBV4-2 and TRBJ1-2, with 7 positions matching TRBD1. The CDR3 runs to 14 residues. From germline, CDR1 is LGHNA and CDR2 YNFKEQ. Trimming removed 6 bases from V and 4 bases from J; junction bases left unmatched: 8. CDR3 nucleotides: TGTGCCAGCAGACCCGGGACAGAACTCTATGGCTACACCTTC. This gives the protein CASRPGTELYGYTF.

In this sample, this clonotype turned up many times. This chain uses TRBV29-1 with TRBJ1-5; possible D gene TRBD1, 5 bases. Germline V gene sequence: CDR1 SQVTM, CDR2 ANQGSEA. The CDR3 sequence is 14 residues long. Deletions cut 5 bases from V and 5 bases from J, with 16 bases between. The CDR3 DNA is TGCAGCGTTAGCGAGGGACGAGAGCATCAGCCCCAGCATTTT. Protein: CSVSEGREHQPQHF.

This clonotype was recorded many times. The chain uses TRBV12-3 or TRBV12-4 and TRBJ1-3; no reliable D call. The germline V and J ends were trimmed by 5 bases and 8 bases, with 10 bases remaining between them. The CDR3 has 12 residues. DNA for the CDR3: TGTGCCAGCAGTAACGGCGGGGACACCATATATTTT. This translates into CASSNGGDTIYF.

Comment on this clonotype: Being one base from a much bigger clone, this may be a read error. The chain has TRBV2 and TRBJ1-1; D uncertain. The CDR3 is 10 residues long. The germline gives CDR1 SNHLY, CDR2 FYNNEI. Here the CDR3 DNA reads TGTGCCAGCAGGCAGACTGAAGCTTGCTTT. It encodes CASRQTEACF.

The table lists this clonotype with many counts. V gene TRBV2 combines with J gene TRBJ2-7; 8 bases line up with TRBD1. Germline CDR1 is SNHLY and CDR2 is FYNNEI. The CDR3 is 16 amino acids. Germline trimming cut 6 bases from V and 3 bases from J; bases unmatched to any gene: 13. The CDR3 DNA follows: TGTGCCAGCAGACCCCAGGGGGCGGGGCACCTCTACGAGCAGTACTTC. The encoded protein is CASRPQGAGHLYEQYF.

In this sample, this clonotype turned up many times. This chain connects TRBV7-8 to TRBJ1-5; D ambiguous. The CDR3 spans 17 residues. Germline V gene sequence: CDR1 SGHVS, CDR2 FQNEAQ. The V and J ends lost 0 bases and 7 bases respectively, with 19 bases between them. CDR3 in amino acids: CASSLARVLTTGQPQHF. CDR3 sequence (DNA): TGTGCCAGCAGCTTAGCGCGGGTACTGACAACCGGCCAGCCCCAGCATTTT.